This TCR beta chain was sequenced during a study of graft-versus-host responses after intestinal transplantation. Background on the study: Those transplanted obtained multivisceral, liver-intestinal, or isolated intestinal grafts. Recipients uniformly received anti-thymocyte globulin induction, followed by tacrolimus and steroids for two to four years.

Study conclusions and caveats: Declining HvG levels early post-transplant were linked to peak circulating GvH clone levels. GvH clones turned up in recipient marrow; some had shown up first in ileum or blood.

The germline CDR1 and CDR2 sequences are SGHVS and FNYEAQ. J was trimmed by 2 bases and V by 6 bases; bases with no gene match: 11. There are 17 residues in the CDR3. TCRdb's copy holds only in-frame clones and misses some; the assay was immunoSEQ multiplex PCR. The sample has tens of thousands of clones, 85% to 95% seen once. A note on this clone: Its antigen is currently unknown.

The chain uses TRBV7-6 and TRBJ2-3; TRBD2 agrees at 10 bases. The receptor was isolated from a human donor who was the organ donor for an intestinal transplant. The input for sequencing was unstimulated CD4+ T cells sorted from spleen or lymph node cells, taken before transplant. CDR3 in DNA: TGTGCCAGCAGTCTAGCGGGGACTAGCGCGTTCACAGATACGCAGTATTTT. It encodes CASSLAGTSAFTDTQYF. Combining the CDR3 with reference TRBV7-6 and TRBJ2-3 gives the whole variable domain GAGVSQSPRYKVTKRGQDVALRCDPISGHVSLYWYRQALGQGPEFLTYFNYEAQQDKSGLPNDRFSAERPEGSISTLTIQRTEQRDSAMYRCASSLAGTSAFTDTQYFGPGTRLTVL.